This T cell receptor beta chain was documented in a study of blood T cell repertoires in COVID-19. Study context: Samples representing acute and convalescent COVID-19 were sourced from the United States, Italy and Spain.

The protocol was immunoSEQ multiplex PCR, while the TCRdb copy is restricted to in-frame clones and leaves out a portion. The sample holds a few hundred thousand clones; approximately 89% are singletons and the top ten take more than 9%. The J segment lost 6 bases and the V segment lost 5 bases, leaving 7 bases of the junction unmatched. The germline gives CDR1 SGHAT, CDR2 FQNNGV. This CDR3 is built from 15 residues. Seattle patient enrollment occurred during active infection, with longitudinal follow-up thereafter. Sequencing was done on a sample of peripheral blood. This chain uses TRBV11-2 with TRBJ1-5; 10 bases agree with TRBD1. The clonotype originates from a woman aged 30 to 39 with COVID-19, enrolled during active disease. CDR3: CASSPTWTGGQPQHF. The CDR3 nucleotides are TGTGCCAGCAGCCCTACGTGGACAGGGGGTCAGCCCCAGCATTTT.